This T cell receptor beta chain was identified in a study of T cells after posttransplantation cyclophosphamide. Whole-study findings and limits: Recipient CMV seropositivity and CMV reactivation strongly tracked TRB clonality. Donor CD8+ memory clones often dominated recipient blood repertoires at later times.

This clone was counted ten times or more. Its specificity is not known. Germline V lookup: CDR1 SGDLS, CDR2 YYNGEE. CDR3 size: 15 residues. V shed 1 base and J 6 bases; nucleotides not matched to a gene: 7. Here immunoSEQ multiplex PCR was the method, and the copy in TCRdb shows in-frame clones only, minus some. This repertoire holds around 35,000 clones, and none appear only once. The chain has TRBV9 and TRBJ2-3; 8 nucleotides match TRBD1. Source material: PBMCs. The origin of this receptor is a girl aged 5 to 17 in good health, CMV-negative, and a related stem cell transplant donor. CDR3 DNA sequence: TGTGCCAGCAGCGTAAGGGGACAGGAGCGGGATACGCAGTATTTT. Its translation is CASSVRGQERDTQYF.